This record concerns one T cell receptor beta chain sequence. Its antigen is currently unknown. Data came from immunoSEQ multiplex PCR; TCRdb stores just in-frame clones and leaves some out. The data contain approximately 9,000 clones, approximately 88% of them singletons. Documented time point: cycle 4 day 1 (C4D1), after less than 7 weeks of nivolumab. All patients relapsed after autologous stem cell transplantation, and brentuximab vedotin exposure varied. Isolation of CD4+ T cells from thawed PBMCs was performed by magnetic negative selection. These data come from a study of PD-1 blockade in classical Hodgkin lymphoma. The wider study: Intravenous nivolumab at 3 mg/kg was given to patients every 2 weeks.

V lost 2 bases, J lost 4 bases, and 14 bases lay in between. The CDR3 loop spans 16 amino acids. Germline CDR1 and CDR2: MNHNS and SASEGT. Regarding the study as a whole: Complete responders matched newly diagnosed patients in baseline diversity. When set against healthy donors, newly diagnosed patients were reported to show lower baseline TCR diversity. Only CD4+ TCR diversity, not CD8+, had risen significantly by C4D1.

The sequencing used CD4+ T cells from blood, collected before the fourth cycle of nivolumab. The receptor was derived from a human donor with classical Hodgkin lymphoma. V usage is TRBV6-1 and J usage is TRBJ1-4; D gene ambiguous. The DNA for the CDR3 is TGTGCCAGCAGTGAAATACGGAGGGCACTTAATGAAAAACTGTTTTTT. Residues: CASSEIRRALNEKLFF.